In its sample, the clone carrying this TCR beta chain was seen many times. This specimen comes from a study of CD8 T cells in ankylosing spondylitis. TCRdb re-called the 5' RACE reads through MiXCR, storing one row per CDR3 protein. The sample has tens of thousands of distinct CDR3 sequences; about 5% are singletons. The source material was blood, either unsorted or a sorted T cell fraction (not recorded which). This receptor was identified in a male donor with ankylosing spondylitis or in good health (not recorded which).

Written as DNA, the CDR3 is TGCGCCAGCAGCTTGGCCCTCAGGGGAGTATTCGCTGAAGCTTTCTTT. This codes for CASSLALRGVFAEAFF. The chain combines TRBV5-1 with TRBJ1-1; possibly TRBD1 for D (6 bases). Germline lookup yields CDR1 SGHRS and CDR2 YFSETQ. The V and J ends lost 0 bases and 6 bases respectively, with 18 bases between them. This CDR3 is built from 16 residues.